These T cell receptor beta chains were read from a single sample in a study of graft-versus-host responses after intestinal transplantation. Sequencing used immunoSEQ multiplex PCR; TCRdb keeps in-frame clones, though not all of them. The sample contains about 23,000 clones, roughly 44% of which appear only once. The sequenced sample was alloreactive CD8+ T cells from a mixed lymphocyte reaction culture, obtained before transplantation. These receptors all stem from a human patient who was an organ donor for intestinal transplantation. Each CDR3 is given with its conserved first and last residue. D genes are given only for firm matches. Clone size, where shown, is once, few, many, or a class for clones that have expanded.

>TRBJ2-3|-|-|TRBV4-2
CASSLVASVSHTDTQYF
TGTGCCAGCAGCCTGGTTGCTAGCGTAAGTCACACAGATACGCAGTATTTT
>TRBJ2-1|TRBD1|-|TRBV4-1
CASSHFTRGHSNEQFF
TGCGCCAGCAGCCACTTTACCAGGGGGCACAGCAATGAGCAGTTCTTC
>TRBJ2-6|-|medium-sized|TRBV4-2
CASSQDKSGPSGANVLTF
TGTGCCAGCAGCCAAGATAAGAGCGGACCCTCTGGGGCCAACGTCCTGACTTTC
>TRBJ1-2|TRBD1|medium-sized|TRBV29-1
CSVAGTEYGYTF
TGCAGCGTGGCCGGGACAGAATATGGCTACACCTTC
>TRBJ2-5|-|-|TRBV29-1
CSDRDWQETQYF
TGCAGCGACCGGGACTGGCAAGAGACCCAGTACTTC
>TRBJ2-7|-|-|TRBV15
CATSREFDYEQYF
TGTGCCACCAGCAGAGAATTCGACTACGAGCAGTACTTC
>TRBJ1-1|-|-|TRBV15
CATSRDLGMNTEAFF
TGTGCCACCAGCAGAGATTTAGGAATGAACACTGAAGCTTTCTTT
>TRBJ2-1|-|few|TRBV6-1
CASRVVLSGNEQFF
TGTGCCAGCAGGGTAGTGTTGAGCGGCAATGAGCAGTTCTTC
>TRBJ1-1|TRBD1|medium-sized|TRBV27
CASSLSGQGTEAFF
TGTGCCAGCAGTTTATCAGGACAGGGGACTGAAGCTTTCTTT
>TRBJ2-3|TRBD2|medium-sized|TRBV10-3
CAISESGLADWDTQYF
TGTGCCATCAGTGAGTCCGGCCTAGCGGACTGGGATACGCAGTATTTT
>TRBJ2-1|-|few|TRBV4-1
CASSLSTNEQFF
TGTGCCAGCAGCCTGTCGACGAATGAGCAGTTCTTC
>TRBJ2-5|-|-|TRBV27
CASSPGLSIGNQYF
TGTGCCAGCAGTCCCGGGCTAAGCATTGGGAACCAGTACTTC
>TRBJ2-7|-|-|TRBV28
CASSSLPTTYEQYF
TGTGCCAGCAGTTCCCTCCCCACTACCTACGAGCAGTACTTC
>TRBJ1-2|TRBD1|few|TRBV28
CASSWTGGSGYGYTF
TGTGCCAGCAGTTGGACAGGGGGCTCGGGCTATGGCTACACCTTC
>TRBJ1-1|-|once|TRBV7-9
CASSSRGSNWAVNTEAFF
TGTGCCAGCAGCTCCCGCGGGAGTAACTGGGCGGTGAACACTGAAGCTTTCTTT
>TRBJ2-7|-|-|TRBV7-8
CASSLSGPPDEQYF
TGTGCCAGCAGCTTATCGGGACCCCCGGACGAGCAGTACTTC
>TRBJ1-1|-|once|TRBV6-6
CASSYSGVNTEAFF
TGTGCCAGCAGTTACTCAGGGGTGAACACTGAAGCTTTCTTT
>TRBJ2-1|TRBD1|-|TRBV5-5
CASRRDSGFNEQFF
TGTGCCAGCAGGAGGGACAGCGGTTTCAATGAGCAGTTCTTC
>TRBJ2-5|-|-|TRBV8-2
CGSDIRRIIVDETQYF
TGTGGCAGTGACATACGTAGGATCATCGTCGACGAGACCCAGTACTTC
>TRBJ2-7|TRBD1|-|TRBV28
CASSLGTGGYEQYF
TGTGCCAGCAGTTTAGGGACAGGGGGCTACGAGCAGTACTTC
>TRBJ2-7|-|few|TRBV27
CASMRAPHEQYF
TGTGCCAGCATGCGGGCCCCCCACGAGCAGTACTTC
>TRBJ2-5|TRBD2|-|TRBV28
CASSPRGTSGRVVGETQYF
TGTGCCAGCAGTCCCCGGGGGACTAGCGGGAGAGTGGTAGGGGAGACCCAGTACTTC
>TRBJ2-1|-|-|TRBV7-2
CASSPVEGLEQFF
TGTGCCAGCAGCCCGGTGGAAGGACTGGAGCAGTTCTTC
>TRBJ1-2|-|-|TRBV23-1
CASSQPDRHGYTF
TGCGCCAGCAGTCAACCTGACAGGCATGGCTACACCTTC
>TRBJ2-3|TRBD2|-|TRBV5-4
CASSLLAGADTQYF
TGTGCCAGCAGCTTACTAGCGGGAGCGGATACGCAGTATTTT
>TRBJ1-5|-|few|TRBV9
CASSKGGLRQPQHF
TGTGCCAGCAGTAAAGGAGGGCTGAGACAGCCCCAGCATTTT
>TRBJ2-3|-|-|TRBV5-1
CASSIEYSTDTQYF
TGCGCCAGCAGCATAGAATATAGCACAGATACGCAGTATTTT
>TRBJ2-3|-|few|TRBV13
CASSPTGTLTDTQYF
TGTGCCAGCAGCCCAACCGGGACTCTCACAGATACGCAGTATTTT
>TRBJ1-2|-|-|TRBV6-6
CASSYSITDYGYTF
TGTGCCAGCAGTTACTCGATTACGGACTATGGCTACACCTTC
>TRBJ1-5|-|once|TRBV16
CASSLEHSNQPQHF
TGTGCCAGCAGCCTCGAACATAGCAATCAGCCCCAGCATTTT
>TRBJ2-7|TRBD2|-|TRBV6-1
CASSWGLNYEQYF
TGTGCCAGCAGTTGGGGACTAAACTACGAGCAGTACTTC
>TRBJ2-7|-|-|TRBV20-1
CSATSGDSQYF
TGCAGTGCCACAAGCGGCGACAGCCAGTACTTC
>TRBJ2-5|-|-|TRBV4-1
CASSQGQKETQYF
TGCGCCAGCAGCCAAGGACAGAAAGAGACCCAGTACTTC
>TRBJ2-7|-|few|TRBV6-5
CASSARDGTYEQYF
TGTGCCAGCAGCGCCCGGGACGGAACCTACGAGCAGTACTTC
>TRBJ2-3|TRBD1|-|TRBV30
CAWSTGTGTDTQYF
TGTGCCTGGAGCACCGGGACAGGCACAGATACGCAGTATTTT
>TRBJ2-1|TRBD2|-|TRBV6-6
CASSPASGIYNEQFF
TGTGCCAGCAGTCCCGCTAGCGGAATCTACAATGAGCAGTTCTTC
>TRBJ2-7|-|-|TRBV6-4
CASSDGYEQYF
TGTGCCAGCAGTGACGGCTACGAGCAGTACTTC
>TRBJ2-3|-|-|TRBV2
CASSPPNTDTQYF
TGTGCCAGCAGTCCCCCTAACACAGATACGCAGTATTTT
>TRBJ2-3|-|-|TRBV9
CASSVEGGGIGQTDTQYF
TGTGCCAGCAGCGTAGAGGGGGGCGGAATAGGCCAAACAGATACGCAGTATTTT
>TRBJ2-7|-|few|TRBV29-1
CSVGAGYYEQYF
TGCAGCGTTGGAGCGGGCTATTACGAGCAGTACTTC
>TRBJ1-1|-|-|TRBV4-1
CASSQDAANTEAFF
TGCGCCAGCAGCCAAGATGCCGCTAACACTGAAGCTTTCTTT
>TRBJ2-7|TRBD2|-|TRBV5-4
CASSLYLAGGDHEQYF
TGTGCCAGCAGCTTGTATCTAGCGGGAGGGGATCACGAGCAGTACTTC
>TRBJ2-7|TRBD2|-|TRBV29-1
CSVTSGSSEQYF
TGCAGCGTGACTAGCGGGAGCAGCGAGCAGTACTTC
>TRBJ2-1|TRBD2|-|TRBV11-3
CASSWGLAVFKQFF
TGTGCCAGCAGCTGGGGACTAGCGGTTTTCAAGCAGTTCTTC
>TRBJ2-7|-|-|TRBV5-5
CASSQEWVQFGLVYEQYF
TGCGCCAGCAGCCAAGAATGGGTTCAGTTCGGGTTGGTCTACGAGCAGTACTTC
>TRBJ2-7|-|-|TRBV9
CASSAGARAYEQYF
TGTGCCAGCAGCGCCGGAGCACGGGCCTACGAGCAGTACTTC
>TRBJ2-7|-|-|TRBV9
CASTYEQYF
TGTGCCAGTACCTACGAGCAGTACTTC
>TRBJ2-2|TRBD2|-|TRBV7-9
CASSLPPGLAGGNTGELFF
TGTGCCAGCAGCTTACCCCCGGGACTAGCGGGAGGAAACACCGGGGAGCTGTTTTTT